Below, 28 T cell receptor beta chains from the same sample are listed, as sequenced in a study of blood T cell repertoires in COVID-19. Sequencing used immunoSEQ multiplex PCR; TCRdb keeps in-frame clones, though not all of them. The table includes hundreds of thousands of clones, nearly 90% detected once. Input material: PBMCs or T cells enriched from blood (not recorded which). Receptors originate from a woman between 18 and 29 years old with acute COVID-19.

The chain combines TRBV6-5 with TRBJ2-7, with D possibly TRBD2 on 6 matching bases. The CDR3 sequence is 14 residues long. Germline lookup yields CDR1 MNHEY and CDR2 SVGAGI. Trimming removed 7 bases at V and 3 bases at J, with 16 bases between. CDR3 nucleotides: TGTGCCAGCACCTCTGGGGGGACCTACTACGAGCAGTACTTC. Amino acids: CASTSGGTYYEQYF.

This chain joins TRBV28 and TRBJ1-2, with D perhaps TRBD1 (5 bases). V lost 4 bases, J lost 5 bases, and 11 bases lay in between. The CDR3 sequence is 13 residues long. CDR1 and CDR2 from the germline V gene are MDHEN and SYDVKM. The CDR3 spells CASSSGEGYGYTF. CDR3 sequence (DNA): TGTGCCAGCAGTTCGGGGGAGGGGTATGGCTACACCTTC.

The rearrangement links TRBV2 to TRBJ1-3, with D possibly TRBD1 on 6 matching bases. Germline V CDR1 and CDR2: SNHLY, FYNNEI. This CDR3 spans 13 amino acids. The V and J ends lost 8 bases and 2 bases respectively, with 10 bases between them. CDR3 nucleotide sequence: TGTGCCAGCGGACAGTCGACTGGAAACACCATATATTTT. The encoded protein is CASGQSTGNTIYF.

This clone has a single count. The chain has TRBV24-1 and TRBJ2-1; D perhaps matches TRBD1 (5 bases). CDR1 is KGHDR, CDR2 SFDVKD, per germline. The V and J ends lost 1 base and 7 bases respectively, with 10 bases between them. This CDR3 has 14 amino acids. The CDR3 reads CATSDFSRVNEQFF. Here the CDR3 DNA reads TGTGCCACCAGTGATTTCAGCAGGGTAAATGAGCAGTTCTTC.

V and J are TRBV3-1 (or the pseudogene TRBV3-2) and TRBJ1-4; D gene uncertain. This CDR3 spans 14 amino acids. CDR1 and CDR2 (germline): LGHDT, YNNKEL (reference sequence). The germline V and J ends were trimmed by 5 bases and 2 bases, with 9 bases remaining between them. The CDR3 DNA sequence: TGTGCCAGCAGCGTACAGCGGACTAATGAAAAACTGTTTTTT. This gives the protein CASSVQRTNEKLFF.

The genes are TRBV28 and TRBJ1-6; D perhaps matches TRBD1 (5 bases). The V end was cut by 2 bases, the J end by 6 bases, with 14 bases between. The V gene's germline CDR1 is MDHEN and CDR2 SYDVKM. CDR3 size: 16 residues. Written as DNA, the CDR3 is TGTGCCAGCAGTTTAGAGGGACCGGGGGGTAATTCACCCCTCCACTTT. As protein: CASSLEGPGGNSPLHF.

V gene TRBV5-1 combines with J gene TRBJ1-4; 11 nucleotides agree with TRBD1. Germline CDR1 SGHRS, CDR2 YFSETQ. V was clipped by 9 bases and J by 0 bases; unmatched bases: 13. The CDR3 has 18 amino acids. The CDR3 is CATLTGQGAPSTNEKLFF. CDR3 DNA: TGCGCCACTCTTACTGGACAGGGGGCCCCCTCAACTAATGAAAAACTGTTTTTT.

The chain is built from TRBV30 and TRBJ1-3, with a weak D call TRBD1 (6 bases). Germline V CDR1 and CDR2: GTSNPN, SVGIG (reference sequence). Trimming removed 6 bases from V and 0 bases from J, with 18 bases in between. The CDR3 spans 16 residues. This CDR3 reads CACLAWTDGSGNTIYF. Written as DNA, the CDR3 is TGTGCCTGTTTAGCCTGGACAGACGGCTCTGGAAACACCATATATTTT.

The rearrangement uses TRBV11-3 and TRBJ2-5; 8 nucleotides align to TRBD2. Germline V gene sequence: CDR1 SGHNT, CDR2 YENEEA. The CDR3 length is 13 residues. Losses at the gene ends were 8 bases for V and 2 bases for J; bases not matched to a gene: 4. The CDR3 region is CASRPGGQETQYF. CDR3 nucleotides: TGTGCCAGCCGCCCGGGGGGGCAAGAGACCCAGTACTTC.

This clone was detected only once. The gene calls are TRBV19 and TRBJ2-1, with D perhaps matching TRBD1 (5 bases). The CDR3 has 13 amino acids. CDR1 and CDR2 from the germline V gene are LNHDA and SQIVND (reference sequence). V was pared by 1 base and J by 8 bases, with 9 bases between. CDR3 loop: CASSIASRDEQFF. CDR3 nucleotides: TGTGCCAGTAGTATAGCTTCCAGGGATGAGCAGTTCTTC. The full variable domain, its missing parts supplied by reference TRBV19 and TRBJ2-1, is DGGITQSPKYLFRKEGQNVTLSCEQNLNHDAMYWYRQDPGQGLRLIYYSQIVNDFQKGDIAEGYSVSREKKESFPLTVTSAQKNPTAFYLCASSIASRDEQFFGPGTRLTVL.

The rearrangement joins TRBV28 to TRBJ1-1; the D is unclear. The CDR3 has 11 residues. Trimming shortened V by 5 bases and J by 4 bases, and 5 bases separated the two germline ends. Germline loops: CDR1 MDHEN, CDR2 SYDVKM. The CDR3 region is CASSPSTEAFF. The CDR3 coding sequence is TGTGCCAGCAGTCCGAGCACTGAAGCTTTCTTT.

As DNA, the CDR3 is TGCAGCGTTGGTCCAGACTCCGGGAGGGGTGAGCAGTTCTTC. Protein product: CSVGPDSGRGEQFF. The chain joins TRBV29-1 to TRBJ2-1; 8 bases match TRBD2. CDR1 is SQVTM, CDR2 ANQGSEA, per germline. J was trimmed by 9 bases and V by 4 bases; bases with no gene match: 11. CDR3 length: 14 amino acids.

In nucleotides, the CDR3 is TGTGCCACTGGGGGCAGGGACAGGGCCTACGAGCAGTACTTC. This encodes CATGGRDRAYEQYF. V and J are TRBV28 and TRBJ2-7, with 9 bases matching TRBD1. V shed 10 bases, J shed 2 bases, and the junction held 9 bases outside the gene matches. This CDR3 is built from 14 residues. Germline CDR1 is MDHEN and CDR2 is SYDVKM.

This clone was picked up a small number of times. The chain uses TRBV6-5 and TRBJ1-2; 7 bases align to TRBD1. The CDR3 runs to 15 residues. Trimming removed 0 bases from V and 4 bases from J; junction bases left unmatched: 5. Germline CDR1 and CDR2: MNHEY and SVGAGI. Written as DNA, the CDR3 is TGTGCCAGCAGTTACTCCGGACAGGAAACCTATGGCTACACCTTC. Encoded protein: CASSYSGQETYGYTF.

This clone was recorded only once. The chain couples TRBV21-1 to TRBJ2-1; TRBD2, the D gene given by the table, was not confirmed from the DNA. TRBV21-1 is a known pseudogene. CDR3 length: 19 residues. Here the CDR3 DNA reads TGTGCCAGCAGCAAACGGACTAGCGGGAGGGCCCCCCTTAACAATGAGCAGTTCTTC. This sequence encodes CASSKRTSGRAPLNNEQFF.

The rearrangement joins TRBV11-3 to TRBJ1-1, with 8 positions matching TRBD1. This CDR3 contains 17 residues. Trimming at V came to 2 bases and at J to 0 bases, leaving 8 bases not matched to a gene. Germline CDR1 reads SGHNT; CDR2 reads YENEEA. Here the CDR3 reads CASSLTKTGAMNTEAFF. In nucleotides, the CDR3 is TGTGCCAGCAGCTTAACTAAGACAGGGGCGATGAACACTGAAGCTTTCTTT.

CDR3 loop: CASGRTQYF. CDR3 nucleotides: TGTGCCAGCGGGCGTACGCAGTATTTT. This chain uses TRBV6-6 with TRBJ2-3; no firm D call. The CDR3 is 9 amino acids. With 8 bases removed from V and 8 bases from J, the gap between germline ends came to 5 bases. CDR1 MNHNY and CDR2 SVGAGI come from the germline V gene (reference sequence).

This chain joins TRBV5-6 and TRBJ1-6; 8 nucleotides match TRBD1. Looked up from germline, CDR1 is SGHDT and CDR2 is YYEEEE. This CDR3 comprises 17 residues. The junction had 6 bases not matched to a gene; V was cut back by 4 bases and J by 0 bases. CDR3 DNA: TGTGCCAGCAGCGGATGGGACAGGAGCTCCTATAATTCACCCCTCCACTTT. It translates to CASSGWDRSSYNSPLHF.

The rearrangement joins TRBV10-3 to TRBJ1-2; no clear D. V was trimmed by 6 bases and J by 2 bases, leaving 4 bases between them. CDR3 size: 11 residues. CDR1 is ENHRY, CDR2 SYGVKD, per germline. Here the CDR3 reads CAISPNYGYTF. CDR3 coding DNA: TGTGCCATCAGCCCGAACTATGGCTACACCTTC.

The CDR3 sequence: CASSQAGSPEQYF. The CDR3 DNA is TGCGCCAGCAGTCAAGCGGGATCTCCCGAGCAGTACTTC. The V call is TRBV5-1, the J call TRBJ2-7; TRBD2 agrees at 7 bases. This CDR3 has 13 residues. The V segment lost 5 bases and the J segment 6 bases; nucleotides outside the gene matches: 8. Germline V gene lookup returns CDR1 SGHRS and CDR2 YFSETQ.

The chain couples TRBV28 to TRBJ1-2; D unresolved. CDR1 is MDHEN and CDR2 is SYDVKM in the germline V gene. With 6 bases removed from V and 4 bases from J, the gap between germline ends came to 12 bases. The length of the CDR3 is 13 residues. In DNA, the CDR3 is TGTGCCAGCAGCCGCTCTCACGGCTATGGCTACACCTTC. It is translated as CASSRSHGYGYTF.

This chain uses TRBV19 with TRBJ2-5; 9 bases map to TRBD2. Trimming cost V 5 bases and J 4 bases; bases outside gene matches: 11. CDR3 size: 16 residues. Germline lookup yields CDR1 LNHDA and CDR2 SQIVND (reference sequence). The CDR3 is CASSRAGGVSGETQYF. The DNA for the CDR3 is TGTGCCAGTAGTCGAGCGGGAGGAGTTTCGGGAGAGACCCAGTACTTC.

This clone has just a few counts. The chain employs TRBV5-1 and TRBJ2-7; 11 bases fit TRBD2. CDR3 length: 15 residues. Germline V gives CDR1 SGHRS, CDR2 YFSETQ. V trimming: 3 bases; J trimming: 0 bases; junction bases outside the gene matches: 2. The CDR3 region is CASSSGLAASYEQYF. The CDR3 DNA sequence: TGCGCCAGCAGCTCGGGACTAGCGGCCTCCTACGAGCAGTACTTC.

This clone was detected only once. V usage is TRBV27 and J usage is TRBJ2-3, with 7 bases matching TRBD2. In germline, CDR1 is MNHEY, CDR2 SMNVEV (reference sequence). The CDR3 covers 15 residues. The ends lost 6 bases at V and 0 bases at J; junction bases unmatched: 6. The CDR3: CASSRREISTDTQYF. The CDR3 region has the DNA TGTGCCAGCAGCCGGCGGGAGATTAGCACAGATACGCAGTATTTT.

The rearrangement links TRBV27 to TRBJ2-7, with D possibly being TRBD1 (6 bases). The CDR3 spans 14 residues. The germline V gene encodes CDR1 MNHEY and CDR2 SMNVEV (reference sequence). V lost 4 bases to trimming and J lost 2 bases, with 12 bases between them. The CDR3 nucleotides are TGTGCCAGCAGTTCCCTTGGGGACACCTACGAGCAGTACTTC. It is translated as CASSSLGDTYEQYF.

This clone was seen just once. The CDR3 reads CASVTGVSYEQYF. CDR3 DNA sequence: TGCGCCAGCGTGACAGGGGTTTCCTACGAGCAGTACTTC. V is TRBV23-1 and J is TRBJ2-7, with 8 bases aligning to TRBD1. Being an ORF, TRBV23-1 has a function that is uncertain. Losses at the gene ends were 8 bases for V and 1 base for J; bases not matched to a gene: 4. CDR3 length equals 13 residues.

This clone was recorded once. The chain joins TRBV19 to TRBJ1-2; 8 nucleotides line up with TRBD1. V lost 7 bases and J lost 8; bases outside the gene matches: 12. From germline, CDR1 is LNHDA and CDR2 SQIVND (reference sequence). The length of the CDR3 is 14 residues. The CDR3 protein is CASNPGQGVRGYTF. The CDR3 coding sequence is TGTGCCAGTAACCCCGGACAGGGCGTGAGGGGCTACACCTTC.

J is TRBJ1-6 and V is TRBV11-3; TRBD1 aligns across 8 bases. J gave up 11 bases and V 3 bases, and 12 bases lay outside the gene matches. The length of the CDR3 is 16 residues. Germline V gene sequence: CDR1 SGHNT, CDR2 YENEEA. The CDR3 nucleotides are TGTGCCAGCAGCTTTTCCAGGGACAGGCAGGCAGCACCCCTCCACTTT. Translation: CASSFSRDRQAAPLHF.